This T cell receptor (beta chain) was identified in a study of cytomegalovirus exposure and HLA in healthy donors. Broader study findings: Among CMV-associated TCR beta chains, most appeared HLA-restricted in a later analysis.

Deletions cut 2 bases from V and 5 bases from J, with 18 bases between. There are 16 residues in the CDR3. The germline gives CDR1 LNHNV, CDR2 YYDKDF (reference sequence). Comment on this clone: Its antigen is currently unknown.

PCR was performed using 60 Vbeta and 13 Jbeta primers. Assay: immunoSEQ multiplex PCR; the TCRdb copy retains only in-frame clones and omits some. Here the sample table reports about 210,000 clones. V usage is TRBV15 and J usage is TRBJ2-5; tentatively, D is TRBD2 (6 bases). The material sequenced was PBMCs. The clonotype was recovered from a young woman in good health and CMV-seropositive. The DNA of the CDR3 is TGTGCCACCAGCAGAAACCGGGCCTCGGGGGTTGAGACCCAGTACTTC. Translation gives CATSRNRASGVETQYF.